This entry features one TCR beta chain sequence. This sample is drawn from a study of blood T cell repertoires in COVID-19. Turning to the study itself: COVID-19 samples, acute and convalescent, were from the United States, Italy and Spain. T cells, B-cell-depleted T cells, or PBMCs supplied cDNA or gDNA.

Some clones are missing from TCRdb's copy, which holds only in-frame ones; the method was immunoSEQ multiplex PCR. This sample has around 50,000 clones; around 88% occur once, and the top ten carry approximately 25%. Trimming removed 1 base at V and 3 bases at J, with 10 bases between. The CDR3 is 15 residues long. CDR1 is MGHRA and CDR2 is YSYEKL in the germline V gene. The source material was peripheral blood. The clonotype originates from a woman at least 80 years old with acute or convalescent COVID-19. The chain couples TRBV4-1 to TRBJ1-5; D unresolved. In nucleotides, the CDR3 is TGCGCCAGCAGCCAAGTTCTACGTAACAATCAGCCCCAGCATTTT. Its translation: CASSQVLRNNQPQHF.